The rows below give T cell receptor beta chains drawn from one sample of a study of prognosis after radiotherapy for stage I lung cancer. TCRdb redid the calling of the multiplex PCR reads with MiXCR, one entry per CDR3 protein. The table shows approximately 30,000 distinct CDR3 sequences, with roughly 31% occurring only once. This specimen consisted of PBMCs, obtained before or after stereotactic body radiation therapy (not recorded which). Source of these receptors: a donor at least 50 years old with non-small cell lung cancer. The CDR3 runs from the conserved cysteine through the conserved F or W. The order of the fields is D gene, clone size, J gene, V gene, CDR3 DNA, CDR3 protein. The D gene is left open where the match is weak. The size entry is marked missing in some rows and otherwise reads once, few, many or a size class.

D gene: .; clone size: few; J gene: TRBJ2-1; V gene: TRBV6-4; CDR3 DNA: TGTGCCAGCAGTTCCTTTACGGGGAACAATGAGCAGTTCTTC; CDR3 protein: CASSSFTGNNEQFF
D gene: TRBD2; clone size: medium-sized; J gene: TRBJ2-1; V gene: TRBV6-2/TRBV6-3; CDR3 DNA: TGTGCCAGCAGTTACTTAGGACTAGCGGAGCAGTTCTTC; CDR3 protein: CASSYLGLAEQFF
D gene: .; clone size: many; J gene: TRBJ2-2; V gene: TRBV27; CDR3 DNA: TGTGCCAGCAGTTCGGACAAGAACACCGGGGAGCTGTTTTTT; CDR3 protein: CASSSDKNTGELFF
D gene: TRBD1; clone size: .; J gene: TRBJ2-2; V gene: TRBV19; CDR3 DNA: TGTGCCAGTAGAATCGTGACAGGGGCCTCTCCCACCGGAGAGCTTTTTTTT; CDR3 protein: CASRIVTGASPTGELFF
D gene: .; clone size: many; J gene: TRBJ1-1; V gene: TRBV28; CDR3 DNA: TGTGCCAGCAGTTTGAGATTGGGTAACGTGAGGGTAGGGACTGAAGCTTTCTTT; CDR3 protein: CASSLRLGNVRVGTEAFF
D gene: TRBD2; clone size: .; J gene: TRBJ2-3; V gene: TRBV7-9; CDR3 DNA: TGTGCCAGCAGAGATAGGTGGAGCGGGGTAAGTACTAGCACAGATACGCAGTATTTT; CDR3 protein: CASRDRWSGVSTSTDTQYF
D gene: .; clone size: many; J gene: TRBJ1-5; V gene: TRBV12-3/TRBV12-4; CDR3 DNA: TGTGCCAGCAGTTTCGGAGCTGATCAGCCCCAGCATTTT; CDR3 protein: CASSFGADQPQHF
D gene: .; clone size: .; J gene: TRBJ2-5; V gene: TRBV20-1; CDR3 DNA: TGCAGTGCTAGGACAGGACAGAGCCAAGAGACCCAGTACTTC; CDR3 protein: CSARTGQSQETQYF
D gene: .; clone size: many; J gene: TRBJ1-5; V gene: TRBV24-1; CDR3 DNA: TGTGCCACCAGTTCGGGGAATCAGCCCCAGCATTTT; CDR3 protein: CATSSGNQPQHF
D gene: .; clone size: many; J gene: TRBJ2-7; V gene: TRBV5-1; CDR3 DNA: TGCGCCAGCAGATGGAGGGACAGCACCTACGAGCAGTACTTC; CDR3 protein: CASRWRDSTYEQYF
D gene: .; clone size: many; J gene: TRBJ2-5; V gene: TRBV6-5; CDR3 DNA: .; CDR3 protein: CASSSSDGEETQYF
D gene: TRBD1; clone size: .; J gene: TRBJ1-1; V gene: TRBV11-2; CDR3 DNA: TGTGCCAGCAGCGGGGACAGGGGTTCGCGAGGGACTTTGGAAGCTTTCTTT; CDR3 protein: CASSGDRGSRGTLEAFF
D gene: TRBD1; clone size: .; J gene: TRBJ2-7; V gene: TRBV5-4; CDR3 DNA: TGTGCCAGCAGCTTGGGCATCGGGACAGGGTTCGAGCAGTACTTC; CDR3 protein: CASSLGIGTGFEQYF
D gene: TRBD2; clone size: many; J gene: TRBJ2-2; V gene: TRBV6-1; CDR3 DNA: TGTGCCAGCAGCCAACTAGCGGGGGTAACCGGGGAGCTGTTTTTT; CDR3 protein: CASSQLAGVTGELFF
D gene: .; clone size: .; J gene: TRBJ2-3; V gene: TRBV6-2/TRBV6-3; CDR3 DNA: TGTGCCAGCAGTCCAACGGACAACACAGATACGCAGTATTTT; CDR3 protein: CASSPTDNTDTQYF
D gene: TRBD2; clone size: .; J gene: TRBJ2-5; V gene: TRBV20-1; CDR3 DNA: TGCAGTGCTAGTAGTTACGGTAGCGGGGAAGTTTCGGAGACACAGTACTTC; CDR3 protein: CSASSYGSGEVSETQYF
D gene: TRBD1; clone size: .; J gene: TRBJ1-2; V gene: TRBV28; CDR3 DNA: TGTGCCAGCAGTTCTACAGGGGGCTATGGCTACACCTTC; CDR3 protein: CASSSTGGYGYTF
D gene: .; clone size: few; J gene: TRBJ1-5; V gene: TRBV20-1; CDR3 DNA: TGCAGTGCTAGTGGGGGCGTGAGGGAGCCCCAGCATTTT; CDR3 protein: CSASGGVREPQHF
D gene: TRBD2; clone size: many; J gene: TRBJ2-3; V gene: TRBV28; CDR3 DNA: TGTGCCAGCAGAAGCGGGGGCACAGATACGCAGTATTTT; CDR3 protein: CASRSGGTDTQYF
D gene: .; clone size: many; J gene: TRBJ1-2; V gene: TRBV9; CDR3 DNA: TGTGCCAGCAGCCCTGACGGGGACTATGGCTACACCTTC; CDR3 protein: CASSPDGDYGYTF
D gene: TRBD1; clone size: few; J gene: TRBJ2-6; V gene: TRBV5-4; CDR3 DNA: TGTGCCAGCAGCTTGGAGGACAGGGGTCTTTCCGGGGCCAACGTCCTGACTTTC; CDR3 protein: CASSLEDRGLSGANVLTF
D gene: .; clone size: many; J gene: TRBJ1-2; V gene: TRBV5-1; CDR3 DNA: TGCGCCACCTTCGACGGACTCTATGGCTACACCTTC; CDR3 protein: CATFDGLYGYTF
D gene: TRBD2; clone size: many; J gene: TRBJ2-3; V gene: TRBV5-1; CDR3 DNA: TGCGCCAGCAGAGAAGCGGGGGATACGCAGTATTTT; CDR3 protein: CASREAGDTQYF
D gene: .; clone size: .; J gene: TRBJ2-7; V gene: TRBV6-2/TRBV6-3; CDR3 DNA: TGTGCCAGCAGTGTCCCTGTAGGGCCGGGCGAGCAGTACTTC; CDR3 protein: CASSVPVGPGEQYF
D gene: .; clone size: many; J gene: TRBJ2-7; V gene: TRBV20-1; CDR3 DNA: TGCAGTGCTCACGGTGGGTACGAGCAGTACTTC; CDR3 protein: CSAHGGYEQYF
D gene: .; clone size: many; J gene: TRBJ2-2; V gene: TRBV10-3; CDR3 DNA: TGTGCCATCAGTGAGCCCTCGCCGGGGACTTCGAACACCGGGGAGCTGTTTTTT; CDR3 protein: CAISEPSPGTSNTGELFF
D gene: TRBD2; clone size: many; J gene: TRBJ2-1; V gene: TRBV2; CDR3 DNA: TGTGCCAGCAGACTAGCGTATAGCTCCTACAATGAGCAGTTCTTC; CDR3 protein: CASRLAYSSYNEQFF
D gene: TRBD1; clone size: many; J gene: TRBJ1-2; V gene: TRBV19; CDR3 DNA: TGTGCCAGTTATTCCAGGACAGGGAGAAACTATGGCTACACCTTC; CDR3 protein: CASYSRTGRNYGYTF
D gene: .; clone size: many; J gene: TRBJ1-1; V gene: TRBV7-9; CDR3 DNA: TGTGCCAGCAGCTCTGGGGGAAACACTGAAGCTTTCTTT; CDR3 protein: CASSSGGNTEAFF
D gene: .; clone size: many; J gene: TRBJ2-7; V gene: TRBV27; CDR3 DNA: TGTGCCAGTTCCCGGGATACGGACTCCTACGAGCAGTACTTC; CDR3 protein: CASSRDTDSYEQYF
D gene: .; clone size: once; J gene: TRBJ1-1; V gene: TRBV6-9; CDR3 DNA: TGTGCCAGCAGTTCGATTATCAGGAACACTGAAGCTTTCTTT; CDR3 protein: CASSSIIRNTEAFF